This entry lists 30 T cell receptor beta chains sequenced from one sample in a study of T cell responses to AZD1222 COVID-19 vaccine. This table comes from immunoSEQ multiplex PCR, and its TCRdb copy is limited to in-frame clones, with some not included. The table records approximately 110,000 clones, roughly 90% of them present only once. The sample in question was peripheral blood, obtained on day 0 of AZD1222 vaccination. The receptors originated from an adult in good health.

The CDR3 is CASSLTTGYEQYF. For the CDR3, the DNA is TGTGCCAGCAGCTTAACGACAGGCTACGAGCAGTACTTC. V gene TRBV7-2 combines with J gene TRBJ2-7; tentatively, D is TRBD1 (6 bases). V was cut by 2 bases and J by 3 bases, with 8 bases left in between. Germline V gives CDR1 SGHTA, CDR2 FQGNSA. This CDR3 has 13 residues. Combining the CDR3 with reference TRBV7-2 and TRBJ2-7 gives the whole variable domain GAGVSQSPSNKVTEKGKDVELRCDPISGHTALYWYRQSLGQGLEFLIYFQGNSAPDKSGLPSDRFSAERTGGSVSTLTIQRTQQEDSAVYLCASSLTTGYEQYFGPGTRLTVT.

CDR3: CASSANRVSNTEAFF. DNA of the CDR3: TGTGCCAGCAGCGCTAACAGGGTCTCGAACACTGAAGCTTTCTTT. The chain has TRBV9 and TRBJ1-1; possibly TRBD1 for D (6 bases). Germline CDR1 is SGDLS and CDR2 is YYNGEE. V shed 3 bases and J shed 1 base, with 13 bases lying between them. The CDR3 covers 15 residues.

The V call is TRBV11-3, the J call TRBJ1-5; D is perhaps TRBD1 (6 bases). With 5 bases removed from V and 3 bases from J, the gap between germline ends came to 11 bases. This CDR3 has 14 residues. CDR1 is SGHNT and CDR2 is YENEEA in the germline V gene. The CDR3 protein is CASSRTGPNQPQHF. CDR3 coding DNA: TGTGCCAGCAGCCGTACAGGGCCCAATCAGCCCCAGCATTTT.

The chain couples TRBV7-9 to TRBJ2-5; TRBD1 or TRBD2 may be the D gene (5 bases each). The germline CDR1 and CDR2 sequences are SEHNR and FQNEAQ (reference sequence). The length of the CDR3 is 14 residues. Trimming removed 1 base from V and 4 bases from J, with 10 bases in between. The CDR3 is CASSLEGPRETQYF. The DNA of the CDR3 is TGTGCCAGCAGCTTAGAGGGACCAAGAGAGACCCAGTACTTC.

This clone was seen just once. The rearrangement joins TRBV5-1 to TRBJ2-7; 9 nucleotides line up with TRBD2. This CDR3 has 17 amino acids. V gave up 0 bases and J gave up 1 base; unmatched junction bases: 8. Germline CDR1 reads SGHRS; CDR2 reads YFSETQ. CDR3 loop: CASSLEGLAGFSYEQYF. The DNA of the CDR3 is TGCGCCAGCAGCTTGGAAGGGCTAGCGGGATTTTCCTACGAGCAGTACTTC.

The chain combines TRBV2 with TRBJ2-7; tentatively, D is TRBD2 (6 bases). Trimming left V 3 bases short and J 1 base short, with 10 bases between. CDR1 is SNHLY and CDR2 is FYNNEI in the germline V gene. This CDR3 contains 14 residues. The CDR3 coding sequence is TGTGCCAGCAGTGATTTTGGAGGGTCCTACGAGCAGTACTTC. Amino acids: CASSDFGGSYEQYF.

The V call is TRBV27, the J call TRBJ2-7; TRBD1 or TRBD2 may be the D gene (5 bases each). The germline V gene encodes CDR1 MNHEY and CDR2 SMNVEV (reference sequence). This CDR3 comprises 12 residues. Trimming shortened V by 8 bases and J by 4 bases, and 12 bases separated the two germline ends. The CDR3 here is CASGPWGYEQYF. The CDR3 DNA follows: TGTGCCAGCGGGCCCTGGGGGTACGAGCAGTACTTC.

On this clone itself: Other DNA sequences in the sample encode the same CDR3. The chain uses TRBV5-1 and TRBJ2-3; D unresolved. Trimming left V 0 bases short and J 0 bases short, with 5 bases between. CDR1 is SGHRS and CDR2 is YFSETQ in the germline V gene. This CDR3 region has 14 residues. The CDR3 DNA reads TGCGCCAGCAGCTTGGGTCGGAGCACAGATACGCAGTATTTT. Its translation: CASSLGRSTDTQYF. The full variable domain, completed using reference TRBV5-1 and TRBJ2-3, is KAGVTQTPRYLIKTRGQQVTLSCSPISGHRSVSWYQQTPGQGLQFLFEYFSETQRNKGNFPGRFSGRQFSNSRSEMNVSTLELGDSALYLCASSLGRSTDTQYFGPGTRLTVL.

The chain combines TRBV7-9 with TRBJ2-7; tentative D call: TRBD1 (6 bases). The CDR3 runs 13 residues. V shed 4 bases and J shed 3 bases, with 10 bases lying between them. Germline V gene data show CDR1 as SEHNR and CDR2 as FQNEAQ (reference sequence). The CDR3: CASSYGQIYEQYF. Here the CDR3 DNA reads TGTGCCAGCAGCTACGGACAGATCTACGAGCAGTACTTC.

The genes are TRBV11-3 and TRBJ2-1; tentatively, D is TRBD1 or TRBD2 (5 bases each). CDR1 and CDR2 (germline): SGHNT, YENEEA. The CDR3 is 15 residues long. Trimming pared 3 bases from V and 2 bases from J, leaving 11 bases between. The CDR3 region has the DNA TGTGCCAGCAGCTTCGGGACGTTGGCCTACAATGAGCAGTTCTTC. Its protein product is CASSFGTLAYNEQFF. The full variable domain, rest sourced from reference TRBV11-3 and TRBJ2-1, is EAGVVQSPRYKIIEKKQPVAFWCNPISGHNTLYWYLQNLGQGPELLIRYENEEAVDDSQLPKDRFSAERLKGVDSTLKIQPAELGDSAVYLCASSFGTLAYNEQFFGPGTRLTVL.

The chain employs TRBV30 and TRBJ1-1, with a tentative D call TRBD1 (6 bases). The CDR3 consists of 15 residues. Trimming stripped 4 bases from V and 1 base from J, with 16 bases between. Germline CDR1 GTSNPN, CDR2 SVGIG (reference sequence). CDR3 in amino acids: CAWISQGSENTEAFF. The CDR3 bases are TGTGCCTGGATCAGTCAGGGGTCGGAGAACACTGAAGCTTTCTTT. Using reference TRBV30 and TRBJ1-1 for the parts outside the CDR3, the full variable domain is SQTIHQWPATLVQPVGSPLSLECTVEGTSNPNLYWYRQAAGRGLQLLFYSVGIGQISSEVPQNLSASRPQDRQFILSSKKLLLSDSGFYLCAWISQGSENTEAFFGQGTRLTVV.

The chain links TRBV7-9 to TRBJ2-3, with 13 bases matching TRBD2. The CDR3 runs 18 residues. Germline V gene data show CDR1 as SEHNR and CDR2 as FQNEAQ (reference sequence). V was clipped by 3 bases and J by 0 bases; unmatched bases: 6. CDR3 DNA sequence: TGTGCCAGCAGCTTTAGACTAGCGGGGGGCCCTAGCACAGATACGCAGTATTTT. Translated: CASSFRLAGGPSTDTQYF.

This clone was recorded only once. This chain connects TRBV6-2 or TRBV6-3 to TRBJ1-3, with D unclear. The CDR3 contains 12 residues. In germline, CDR1 is MNHEY, CDR2 SVGEGT. V gave up 2 bases and J gave up 4 bases, with 3 bases separating them. The CDR3 DNA sequence: TGTGCCAGCAGTTACGAAGGAAACACCATATATTTT. Residues: CASSYEGNTIYF.

The chain joins TRBV27 to TRBJ1-5, with D unclear. This CDR3 has 15 residues. V shed 5 bases and J shed 0 bases, with 11 bases lying between them. CDR1 is MNHEY, CDR2 SMNVEV, per germline (reference sequence). The CDR3 sequence: CASSGRYFSNQPQHF. CDR3 coding DNA: TGTGCCAGCAGTGGCCGGTATTTTAGCAATCAGCCCCAGCATTTT.

This clone was seen a handful of times. The rearrangement joins TRBV7-3 to TRBJ2-1; 7 nucleotides align to TRBD2. Germline loops: CDR1 SGHTA, CDR2 FQGTGA. This CDR3 spans 15 amino acids. Trimming took 2 bases from V and 2 from J; bases not matched to a gene: 3. CDR3 coding DNA: TGTGCCAGCAGCTTACTCGGGGGGACCTACAATGAGCAGTTCTTC. Translating gives CASSLLGGTYNEQFF.

The V and J genes are TRBV2 and TRBJ2-5; D is uncertain. V dropped 5 bases and J dropped 1 base, with 5 bases sitting between them. The CDR3 is made up of 12 amino acids. The germline V gene encodes CDR1 SNHLY and CDR2 FYNNEI. CDR3 sequence: CASSYVQETQYF. CDR3 nucleotides: TGTGCCAGCAGTTACGTCCAAGAGACCCAGTACTTC.

The chain couples TRBV5-6 to TRBJ2-3; no definite D call. The V end lost 4 bases, the J end lost 2 bases, and 2 bases lay between the germline ends. Germline V CDR1 and CDR2: SGHDT, YYEEEE. CDR3 length: 11 residues. The CDR3 sequence is CASSHTDTQYF. In nucleotides, the CDR3 is TGTGCCAGCAGCCACACAGATACGCAGTATTTT.

The chain recombines TRBV6-1 with TRBJ1-2; 8 bases line up with TRBD1. The V segment lost 0 bases and the J segment 8 bases; nucleotides outside the gene matches: 8. Germline V lookup: CDR1 MNHNS, CDR2 SASEGT. The length of the CDR3 is 15 residues. This CDR3 reads CASSEATGAMEGYTF. CDR3 nucleotide sequence: TGTGCCAGCAGTGAAGCGACAGGGGCGATGGAAGGCTACACCTTC.

V gene TRBV28 combines with J gene TRBJ2-5; D unclear. This CDR3 has 16 amino acids. Trimming removed 3 bases at V and 0 bases at J, with 14 bases between. In germline, CDR1 is MDHEN, CDR2 SYDVKM. The CDR3 loop reads CASSLTSWIHQETQYF. The CDR3 region has the DNA TGTGCCAGCAGTTTGACGTCTTGGATCCACCAAGAGACCCAGTACTTC.

The J gene is TRBJ2-5, the V gene TRBV18; 7 bases agree with TRBD2. Germline V gene lookup returns CDR1 KGHSH and CDR2 LQKENI. The CDR3 extends over 17 amino acids. V was pared by 5 bases and J by 5 bases, with 17 bases of the junction left unmatched. CDR3 nucleotides: TGTGCCAGCTCATCAACAACTTCCGGGACGCGGGGGGAGACCCAGTACTTC. This translates into CASSSTTSGTRGETQYF.

The V gene is TRBV6-5, the J gene TRBJ1-2, with D perhaps TRBD1 (5 bases). Trimming took 4 bases from V and 6 from J, leaving 15 bases between them. In germline, CDR1 is MNHEY, CDR2 SVGAGI. The CDR3 has 14 amino acids. CDR3 amino acids: CASSSIRATHGYTF. CDR3 coding DNA: TGTGCCAGCAGTTCTATCAGGGCGACGCATGGCTACACCTTC.

The J gene is TRBJ2-3, the V gene TRBV30; 14 bases agree with TRBD2. CDR1 GTSNPN and CDR2 SVGIG come from the germline V gene (reference sequence). The CDR3 consists of 16 residues. V gave up 2 bases and J gave up 2 bases; unmatched junction bases: 3. The CDR3 coding sequence is TGTGCCTGGAGTCCGGGACTAGCGGGGGTCACAGATACGCAGTATTTT. Amino acid sequence: CAWSPGLAGVTDTQYF. The entire variable domain, with the rest obtained from reference TRBV30 and TRBJ2-3, is as follows: SQTIHQWPATLVQPVGSPLSLECTVEGTSNPNLYWYRQAAGRGLQLLFYSVGIGQISSEVPQNLSASRPQDRQFILSSKKLLLSDSGFYLCAWSPGLAGVTDTQYFGPGTRLTVL.

This clone was observed a handful of times. The rearrangement uses TRBV4-2 and TRBJ1-3, with D hard to call. The CDR3 consists of 15 residues. Trimming removed 0 bases at V and 3 bases at J, with 9 bases between. Germline CDR1 reads LGHNA; CDR2 reads YNFKEQ. In nucleotides, the CDR3 is TGTGCCAGCAGCCAAGAAACCGAGGTTGGAAACACCATATATTTT. It specifies CASSQETEVGNTIYF.

This clone was counted a single time. The genes are TRBV25-1 and TRBJ1-2; D uncertain. Per the germline V gene, CDR1 is MGHDK and CDR2 is SYGVNS. This CDR3 comprises 11 residues. V shed 5 bases and J shed 4 bases, with 5 bases lying between them. CDR3 sequence: CASSPGYGYTF. CDR3 coding DNA: TGTGCCAGCAGTCCTGGCTATGGCTACACCTTC.

The V gene is TRBV6-1, the J gene TRBJ1-2, with D tentatively TRBD1 (6 bases). CDR3 size: 15 residues. The ends were cut back, 1 base at V and 3 bases at J, with 12 bases in the middle. CDR1 and CDR2 from the germline V gene are MNHNS and SASEGT. CDR3 bases: TGTGCCAGCAGTGAAGGGTTGAACAGGGACTATGGCTACACCTTC. It yields the protein CASSEGLNRDYGYTF.

The genes are TRBV5-4 and TRBJ2-3; D may match TRBD1 or TRBD2 (5 bases each). This CDR3 comprises 15 residues. CDR1 is SGHNT, CDR2 YYREEE, per germline (reference sequence). Trimming cost V 0 bases and J 5 bases, with 13 bases left between them. CDR3 sequence: CASSLGGRAGDTQYF. Here the CDR3 DNA reads TGTGCCAGCAGCTTGGGGGGGAGAGCTGGAGATACGCAGTATTTT.

The chain carries TRBV6-1 and TRBJ1-2; no definite D call. Germline assignment: CDR1 MNHNS and CDR2 SASEGT. V lost 0 bases and J lost 6, with 11 bases in between. The CDR3 is 14 residues long. The CDR3 nucleotides are TGTGCCAGCAGTGAAGCGCGAGGGTTTAATGGCTACACCTTC. Protein product: CASSEARGFNGYTF.

This clone was seen just once. The chain uses TRBV5-8 and TRBJ2-2, with D unresolved. V lost 8 bases and J lost 0, with 17 bases in between. The CDR3 contains 16 residues. Germline V lookup: CDR1 SGHTS, CDR2 YDEGEE. The CDR3 DNA is TGTGCCAGTAGACACCGAGGACGGACGAACACCGGGGAGCTGTTTTTT. The encoded protein is CASRHRGRTNTGELFF.

J is TRBJ2-7 and V is TRBV5-1, with 9 bases lining up with TRBD2. V shed 4 bases and J 5 bases; nucleotides not matched to a gene: 10. Germline V lookup: CDR1 SGHRS, CDR2 YFSETQ. The CDR3 consists of 15 residues. The CDR3 is CASSNNAGGPHEQYF. CDR3 DNA sequence: TGCGCCAGCAGCAACAACGCGGGGGGGCCCCACGAGCAGTACTTC.

The V and J genes are TRBV19 and TRBJ2-3; possible D gene TRBD2, 5 bases. Germline V gives CDR1 LNHDA, CDR2 SQIVND (reference sequence). The CDR3 consists of 15 residues. V was shortened by 3 bases and J by 0 bases, with 10 bases between the two germline ends. CDR3 sequence: CASSMGGWSTDTQYF. The CDR3 nucleotides read TGTGCCAGTAGTATGGGCGGGTGGAGCACAGATACGCAGTATTTT.